The clone carrying this TCR beta chain came up many times. Its antigen is unknown. The sample is drawn from a study of T cells in Graves' hyperthyroidism and ophthalmopathy. Findings of the study overall: In the blood, most expanded thyroid clonotypes above 0.001 appeared as well.

Germline CDR1 SGHDN, CDR2 FVKESK. With 4 bases clipped from V and 2 bases from J, the junction kept 5 bases outside the gene matches. CDR3 length: 14 amino acids. There were TCR beta CDR3 regions amplified from RNA transcripts. Primed by the HTBI set, a first-round RT-PCR was run on the TCR CDR3. MiXCR was run by TCRdb on the multiplex PCR reads, yielding one entry per CDR3 protein. Among about 640,000 distinct CDR3 sequences, about 45% were seen once, and the ten largest hold less than 9%. The sequenced material came from peripheral blood or thyroid tissue (not recorded which). The origin of this receptor is an adult man with Graves' disease, either hyperthyroidism or ophthalmopathy (not recorded which). The chain couples TRBV14 to TRBJ2-7; 7 bases line up with TRBD1. CDR3 sequence: CASSPWGTAYEQYF. For the CDR3, the DNA is TGTGCCAGCAGCCCCTGGGGGACAGCCTACGAGCAGTACTTC.